Each of the 31 T cell receptor beta chains below was sequenced from the same sample in a study of CD8 T cells in Susac syndrome. RNA amounts of about 0.5 to 1 ug underwent reverse transcription with random hexamers. TCRdb re-derived calls from the immunoSEQ multiplex PCR reads in MiXCR, one entry per CDR3 protein. Of approximately 160,000 distinct CDR3 sequences listed, 90% to 95% were seen once; the top ten hold roughly 0.098%. Sequenced sample: CD4+ T cells from PBMCs. Source of these receptors: a human donor with multiple sclerosis.

This chain links TRBV19 with TRBJ2-1; no clear D. The germline V gene encodes CDR1 LNHDA and CDR2 SQIVND (reference sequence). This CDR3 has 16 residues. V lost 1 base to trimming and J lost 2 bases, with 12 bases between them. The CDR3 loop is CASSIAGRDPYNEQFF. Written as DNA, the CDR3 is TGTGCCAGTAGTATAGCCGGCCGAGACCCCTACAATGAGCAGTTCTTC.

The chain has TRBV5-1 and TRBJ1-1, with D unresolved. Germline lookup yields CDR1 SGHRS and CDR2 YFSETQ. The CDR3 consists of 14 residues. V dropped 4 bases and J dropped 0 bases, with 10 bases sitting between them. The CDR3 reads CASSRSGLNTEAFF. CDR3 nucleotides: TGCGCCAGCAGCCGGAGCGGCCTGAACACTGAAGCTTTCTTT.

This clonotype was seen a handful of times. The chain links TRBV29-1 to TRBJ2-7; 7 positions agree with TRBD2. Germline values: CDR1 SQVTM, CDR2 ANQGSEA. V dropped 3 bases and J dropped 3; count of bases not matched to a gene: 2. The CDR3 extends over 12 amino acids. This CDR3 is CSVDVAGYEQYF. As DNA, the CDR3 is TGCAGCGTTGATGTAGCGGGCTACGAGCAGTACTTC.

The chain uses TRBV20-1 and TRBJ2-7; 8 bases map to TRBD2. The CDR3 contains 13 residues. Germline loops: CDR1 DFQATT, CDR2 SNEGSKA (reference sequence). The J segment lost 3 bases and the V segment lost 8 bases, leaving 9 bases of the junction unmatched. CDR3 in amino acids: CSTSTSVDYEQYF. The CDR3 DNA sequence: TGCAGTACCTCGACTAGCGTAGACTACGAGCAGTACTTC.

The chain has TRBV5-1 and TRBJ1-6, with 8 bases identical to TRBD1. CDR1 SGHRS and CDR2 YFSETQ come from the germline V gene. The CDR3 spans 16 residues. After removal of 1 base from V and 14 bases from J, the junction contained 14 bases not matched to a gene. CDR3 loop: CASSLSTGQGFEALHF. CDR3 in DNA: TGCGCCAGCAGCTTGTCGACAGGACAGGGTTTCGAAGCCCTCCACTTT.

CDR3 in amino acids: CASSRRSGVYQETQYF. CDR3 sequence (DNA): TGTGCCAGCAGCCGAAGGTCGGGAGTGTACCAAGAGACCCAGTACTTC. The V call is TRBV5-4, the J call TRBJ2-5; maybe TRBD2 (6 bases). Germline V gene sequence: CDR1 SGHNT, CDR2 YYREEE (reference sequence). With 4 bases removed from V and 0 bases from J, the gap between germline ends came to 16 bases. This CDR3 is 16 amino acids long.

The V call is TRBV4-1, the J call TRBJ2-1; 11 nucleotides match TRBD2. CDR3 length: 16 residues. In germline, CDR1 is MGHRA, CDR2 YSYEKL. The trim removed 4 bases at V and 4 bases at J, leaving 6 bases unmatched. CDR3 sequence reads: CASSRVSGGDYNEQFF. The CDR3 DNA is TGCGCCAGCAGCCGGGTTAGCGGGGGGGATTACAATGAGCAGTTCTTC.

The chain employs TRBV5-1 and TRBJ2-3, with TRBD2 as a possible D gene (6 bases). The CDR3 has 14 residues. Trimming removed 5 bases from V and 0 bases from J, with 10 bases in between. CDR1 SGHRS and CDR2 YFSETQ come from the germline V gene. CDR3 coding DNA: TGCGCCAGCAGTTTTAGCGGTAGCACAGATACGCAGTATTTT. The encoded protein is CASSFSGSTDTQYF. The full variable domain, in which reference TRBV5-1 and TRBJ2-3 provide the parts outside the CDR3, is KAGVTQTPRYLIKTRGQQVTLSCSPISGHRSVSWYQQTPGQGLQFLFEYFSETQRNKGNFPGRFSGRQFSNSRSEMNVSTLELGDSALYLCASSFSGSTDTQYFGPGTRLTVL.

The chain joins TRBV5-1 to TRBJ2-5, with D possibly TRBD1 on 5 matching bases. This CDR3 has 16 residues. Deletions cut 0 bases from V and 1 base from J, with 13 bases between. Germline values: CDR1 SGHRS, CDR2 YFSETQ. The CDR3 DNA reads TGCGCCAGCAGCTTGGGGGGCCCCCTCCCCCAAGAGACCCAGTACTTC. It is translated as CASSLGGPLPQETQYF.

This clonotype was recorded a few times. V and J are TRBV3-1 and TRBJ1-6, with D tentatively TRBD1 (5 bases). From germline, CDR1 is LGHDT and CDR2 YNNKEL (reference sequence). The CDR3 loop spans 14 amino acids. V was pared by 4 bases and J by 9 bases, with 13 bases between. CDR3 loop: CASSPQGEGSPLHF. The CDR3 DNA reads as TGTGCCAGCAGCCCTCAAGGGGAAGGTTCACCCCTCCACTTT.

The chain joins TRBV6-5 to TRBJ2-7; D possibly uses TRBD1 or TRBD2 (5 bases each). Trimming stripped 5 bases from V and 3 bases from J, with 11 bases between. Germline V gene lookup returns CDR1 MNHEY and CDR2 SVGAGI. The CDR3 runs to 13 residues. This CDR3 reads CASSRDVGYEQYF. The CDR3 DNA follows: TGTGCCAGCAGTAGGGACGTGGGCTACGAGCAGTACTTC.

V usage is TRBV3-1 and J usage is TRBJ2-7; 10 bases align to TRBD2. The ends lost 0 bases at V and 9 bases at J; junction bases unmatched: 14. The germline CDR1 and CDR2 sequences are LGHDT and YNNKEL (reference sequence). The CDR3 covers 17 residues. In nucleotides, the CDR3 is TGTGCCAGCAGCCAAGAGGGTAGCGGGAGGACCCTACGAGTGCAGTACTTC. The encoded protein is CASSQEGSGRTLRVQYF.

The genes are TRBV27 and TRBJ1-5; possibly TRBD1 for D (5 bases). V dropped 5 bases and J dropped 0 bases, with 11 bases sitting between them. This CDR3 is built from 15 residues. CDR1 is MNHEY and CDR2 is SMNVEV in the germline V gene (reference sequence). DNA of the CDR3: TGTGCCAGCAGTCTCTCGACAGATAGCAATCAGCCCCAGCATTTT. It translates to CASSLSTDSNQPQHF.

The chain employs TRBV5-1 and TRBJ2-7; 7 nucleotides agree with TRBD1. This CDR3 has 15 amino acids. The J segment lost 1 base and the V segment lost 3 bases, leaving 7 bases of the junction unmatched. Germline V gene data show CDR1 as SGHRS and CDR2 as YFSETQ. CDR3: CASSSPRGLSYEQYF. DNA of the CDR3: TGCGCCAGCAGCTCCCCGAGGGGGCTATCCTACGAGCAGTACTTC.

V is TRBV6-1 and J is TRBJ2-6, with D perhaps matching TRBD1 (6 bases). Germline V gene sequence: CDR1 MNHNS, CDR2 SASEGT. V lost 8 bases and J 2 bases, leaving 22 bases between the germline ends. CDR3 length: 18 amino acids. The CDR3 coding sequence is TGTGCCAGCCGAGTCGCCGGGACATTATCGACTGGGGCCAACGTCCTGACTTTC. Protein: CASRVAGTLSTGANVLTF.

CDR3 amino acids: CASSSAVGLADNEQFF. In DNA form, the CDR3 reads TGTGCCAGCAGCTCGGCTGTCGGACTAGCGGACAATGAGCAGTTCTTC. The chain carries TRBV4-2 and TRBJ2-1; 10 bases line up with TRBD2. The CDR3 has 16 amino acids. V trimming: 5 bases; J trimming: 5 bases; junction bases outside the gene matches: 9. CDR1 is LGHNA, CDR2 YNFKEQ, per germline.

The chain couples TRBV11-2 to TRBJ2-3; 8 bases are shared with TRBD2. Per germline, CDR1 SGHAT and CDR2 FQNNGV. J gave up 6 bases and V 2 bases, and 4 bases lay outside the gene matches. The CDR3 has 14 amino acids. The CDR3 sequence is CASSLSPSGDTQYF. DNA of the CDR3: TGTGCCAGCAGCTTATCTCCTAGCGGGGATACGCAGTATTTT.

The V call is TRBV7-9, the J call TRBJ2-3; D is possibly TRBD2 (5 bases). CDR3 length: 14 amino acids. The V gene's germline CDR1 is SEHNR and CDR2 FQNEAQ (reference sequence). The V end lost 2 bases, the J end lost 5 bases, and 11 bases lay between the germline ends. This CDR3 is CASSLTSGGDTQYF. The CDR3, as DNA: TGTGCCAGCAGCTTAACCTCCGGAGGAGATACGCAGTATTTT.

The chain combines TRBV6-5 with TRBJ2-7; perhaps TRBD2 as D (5 bases). Germline lookup yields CDR1 MNHEY and CDR2 SVGAGI. The CDR3 covers 15 residues. V was cut by 6 bases and J by 1 base, with 16 bases left in between. CDR3 sequence (DNA): TGTGCCAGCAGCTCGGAGAGCGGCAATTCCTACGAGCAGTACTTC. As protein: CASSSESGNSYEQYF.

V is TRBV7-2 and J is TRBJ2-3, with a weak D call TRBD1 (5 bases). Trimming took 1 base from V and 0 from J, leaving 11 bases between them. The germline V gene has CDR1 SGHTA and CDR2 FQGNSA. This CDR3 has 16 amino acids. Written as DNA, the CDR3 is TGTGCCAGCAGCTTAGGTCTGGGGCGTAGCACAGATACGCAGTATTTT. Amino acids: CASSLGLGRSTDTQYF.

The chain combines TRBV12-3 or TRBV12-4 with TRBJ2-3; the D is unclear. Trimming removed 6 bases at V and 10 bases at J, with 14 bases between. The CDR3 consists of 12 residues. The chain's CDR3 is CASSPQRMAQYF. As DNA, the CDR3 is TGTGCCAGCAGCCCTCAACGCATGGCGCAGTATTTT.

The rearrangement uses TRBV29-1 and TRBJ2-1; 9 bases fit TRBD2. This CDR3 is built from 12 residues. The V and J ends lost 5 bases and 9 bases, in that order; junction bases with no gene match: 5. Per germline, CDR1 SQVTM and CDR2 ANQGSEA. CDR3: CSVRLAGFEQFF. The CDR3 region has the DNA TGCAGCGTTAGGCTAGCGGGGTTTGAGCAGTTCTTC.

This chain connects TRBV5-8 to TRBJ1-1; TRBD1 matches 7 bases. V gave up 4 bases and J gave up 5 bases; unmatched junction bases: 5. This CDR3 region has 13 residues. Germline V CDR1 and CDR2: SGHTS, YDEGEE. The CDR3 protein is CASSRDRVTEAFF. CDR3 in DNA: TGTGCCAGCAGCCGAGACAGGGTTACTGAAGCTTTCTTT.

This clonotype was detected once. The rearrangement joins TRBV28 to TRBJ1-2; 8 positions agree with TRBD1. There are 11 residues in the CDR3. The J segment lost 8 bases and the V segment lost 4 bases, leaving 0 bases of the junction unmatched. Germline CDR1 MDHEN, CDR2 SYDVKM. The CDR3 spells CASSWTGGYTF. CDR3 nucleotides: TGTGCCAGCAGTTGGACAGGGGGCTACACCTTC.

The chain links TRBV3-1 to TRBJ2-7, with a tentative D call TRBD2 (6 bases). Germline loops: CDR1 LGHDT, CDR2 YNNKEL (reference sequence). The V end lost 2 bases, the J end lost 3 bases, and 20 bases lay between the germline ends. The CDR3 has 17 amino acids. For the CDR3, the DNA is TGTGCCAGCAGCCAACTCACTTACTCGACTAGAATCTACGAGCAGTACTTC. Protein product: CASSQLTYSTRIYEQYF.

This clonotype came up once. This chain's CDR3 is CASSLSSTSYNEQFF. CDR3 nucleotides: TGTGCCAGCAGTTTAAGCAGCACCTCCTACAATGAGCAGTTCTTC. This sequence joins TRBV28 and TRBJ2-1; no definite D call. Germline V CDR1 and CDR2: MDHEN, SYDVKM. The CDR3 consists of 15 residues. Trimming took 2 bases from V and 0 from J, leaving 8 bases between them. Full variable domain (outside the CDR3, taken from reference TRBV28 and TRBJ2-1): DVKVTQSSRYLVKRTGEKVFLECVQDMDHENMFWYRQDPGLGLRLIYFSYDVKMKEKGDIPEGYSVSREKKERFSLILESASTNQTSMYLCASSLSSTSYNEQFFGPGTRLTVL.

The chain joins TRBV24-1 to TRBJ1-1; D is perhaps TRBD1 (5 bases). The ends were cut back, 9 bases at V and 6 bases at J, with 16 bases in the middle. The CDR3 extends over 13 amino acids. The germline V gene encodes CDR1 KGHDR and CDR2 SFDVKD. CDR3 bases: TGTGCCACCTGGACAATTCGGGTCCCTGAAGCTTTCTTT. Amino acids: CATWTIRVPEAFF.

The CDR3 DNA reads TGTGCCTGGGGACTAGCGGGGCAAGAGACCCAGTACTTC. It yields the protein CAWGLAGQETQYF. The V call is TRBV30, the J call TRBJ2-5; 12 nucleotides agree with TRBD2. Losses at the gene ends were 5 bases for V and 2 bases for J; bases not matched to a gene: 0. Germline V lookup: CDR1 GTSNPN, CDR2 SVGIG (reference sequence). This CDR3 region has 13 residues.

The chain carries TRBV30 and TRBJ1-2; a weak D match, TRBD1 (5 bases). The CDR3 consists of 12 residues. Trimming shortened V by 2 bases and J by 7 bases, and 11 bases separated the two germline ends. The germline V gene has CDR1 GTSNPN and CDR2 SVGIG (reference sequence). CDR3 sequence (DNA): TGTGCCTGGAGTTATACGAGGGGTGGCTACACCTTC. This codes for CAWSYTRGGYTF.

The chain uses TRBV6-5 and TRBJ2-1; 14 bases are a match to TRBD2. This CDR3 is built from 16 residues. Germline V gene data show CDR1 as MNHEY and CDR2 as SVGAGI. V shed 2 bases, J shed 12 bases, and the junction held 9 bases outside the gene matches. CDR3 sequence reads: CASSYIPGTSGSVQFF. CDR3 nucleotides: TGTGCCAGCAGTTACATTCCCGGGACTAGCGGGAGCGTGCAGTTCTTC.

This chain joins TRBV20-1 and TRBJ1-1; D remains ambiguous. This CDR3 comprises 14 residues. V shed 3 bases and J shed 1 base, with 12 bases lying between them. Per germline, CDR1 DFQATT and CDR2 SNEGSKA (reference sequence). CDR3 coding DNA: TGCAGTGCTAGGGCCCACCCAGCGAACACTGAAGCTTTCTTT. Translation gives CSARAHPANTEAFF.